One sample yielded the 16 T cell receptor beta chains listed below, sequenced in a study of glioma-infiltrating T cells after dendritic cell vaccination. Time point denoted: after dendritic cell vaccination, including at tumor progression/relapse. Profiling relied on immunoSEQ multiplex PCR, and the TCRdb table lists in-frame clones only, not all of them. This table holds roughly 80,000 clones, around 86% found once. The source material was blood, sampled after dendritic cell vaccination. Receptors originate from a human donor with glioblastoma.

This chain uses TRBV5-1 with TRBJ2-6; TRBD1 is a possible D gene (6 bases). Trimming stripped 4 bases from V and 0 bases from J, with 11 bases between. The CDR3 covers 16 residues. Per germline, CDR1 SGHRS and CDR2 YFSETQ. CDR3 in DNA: TGCGCCAGCAGCGCCCAGGGGAGCTCTGGGGCCAACGTCCTGACTTTC. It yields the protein CASSAQGSSGANVLTF.

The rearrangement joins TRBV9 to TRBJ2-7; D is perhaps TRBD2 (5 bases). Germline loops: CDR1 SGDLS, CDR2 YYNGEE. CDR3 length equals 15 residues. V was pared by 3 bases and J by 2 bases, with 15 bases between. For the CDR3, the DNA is TGTGCCAGCAGCGCACGAGGGAGCGGACCCTACGAGCAGTACTTC. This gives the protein CASSARGSGPYEQYF.

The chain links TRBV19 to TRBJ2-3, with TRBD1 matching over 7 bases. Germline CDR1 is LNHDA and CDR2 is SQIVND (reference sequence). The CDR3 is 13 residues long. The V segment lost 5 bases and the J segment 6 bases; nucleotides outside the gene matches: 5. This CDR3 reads CASSSGQADTQYF. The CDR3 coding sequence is TGTGCCAGTAGTTCTGGACAGGCCGATACGCAGTATTTT. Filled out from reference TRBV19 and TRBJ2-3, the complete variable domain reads DGGITQSPKYLFRKEGQNVTLSCEQNLNHDAMYWYRQDPGQGLRLIYYSQIVNDFQKGDIAEGYSVSREKKESFPLTVTSAQKNPTAFYLCASSSGQADTQYFGPGTRLTVL.

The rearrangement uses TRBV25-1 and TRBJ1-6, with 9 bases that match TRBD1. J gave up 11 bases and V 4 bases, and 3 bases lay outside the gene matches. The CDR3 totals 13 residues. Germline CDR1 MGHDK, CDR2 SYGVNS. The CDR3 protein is CASSVDRGAPLHF. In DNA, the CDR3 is TGTGCCAGCAGTGTGGACAGGGGTGCACCCCTCCACTTT.

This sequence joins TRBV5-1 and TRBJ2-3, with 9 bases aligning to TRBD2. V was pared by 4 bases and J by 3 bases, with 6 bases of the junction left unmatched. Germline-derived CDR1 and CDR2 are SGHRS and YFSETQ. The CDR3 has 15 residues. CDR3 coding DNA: TGCGCCAGCAGCCTGCGGGGGGGCGGGACAGATACGCAGTATTTT. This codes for CASSLRGGGTDTQYF.

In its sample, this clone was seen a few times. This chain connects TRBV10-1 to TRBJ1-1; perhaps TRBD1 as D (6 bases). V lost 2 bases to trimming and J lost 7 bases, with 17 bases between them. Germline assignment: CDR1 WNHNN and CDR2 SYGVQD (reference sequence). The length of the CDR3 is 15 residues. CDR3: CASSEGGTRAFEAFF. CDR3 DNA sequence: TGCGCCAGCAGTGAGGGGGGCACCCGAGCTTTTGAAGCTTTCTTT.

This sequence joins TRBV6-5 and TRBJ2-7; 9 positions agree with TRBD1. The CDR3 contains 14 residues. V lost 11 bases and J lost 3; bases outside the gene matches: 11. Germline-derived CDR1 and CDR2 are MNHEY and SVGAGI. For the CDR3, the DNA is TGTGCCTCCACCGGCCGGACAGGGGACTACGAGCAGTACTTC. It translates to CASTGRTGDYEQYF.

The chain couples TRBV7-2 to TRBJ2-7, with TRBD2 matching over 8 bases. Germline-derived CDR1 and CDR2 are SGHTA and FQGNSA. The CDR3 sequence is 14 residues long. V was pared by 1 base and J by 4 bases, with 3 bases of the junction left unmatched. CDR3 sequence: CASSLDSGTYEQYF. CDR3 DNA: TGTGCCAGCAGCTTAGATAGCGGGACATACGAGCAGTACTTC.

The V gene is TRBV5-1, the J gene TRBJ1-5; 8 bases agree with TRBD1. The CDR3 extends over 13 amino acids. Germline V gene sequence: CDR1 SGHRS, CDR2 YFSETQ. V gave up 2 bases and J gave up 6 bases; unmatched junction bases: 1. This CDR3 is CASSLQGGQPQHF. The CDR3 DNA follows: TGCGCCAGCAGCTTACAGGGGGGTCAGCCCCAGCATTTT.

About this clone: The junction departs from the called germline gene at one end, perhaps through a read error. CDR3 amino acids: CASSLGVGAETQYF. The CDR3 DNA is TGTGCTAGCAGCTTAGGTGTGGGGGCCGAGACCCAGTACTTC. V and J are TRBV7-7 and TRBJ2-5; possible D gene TRBD1, 6 bases. Germline V gives CDR1 SSHAT, CDR2 FNYEAQ (reference sequence). This CDR3 spans 14 amino acids.

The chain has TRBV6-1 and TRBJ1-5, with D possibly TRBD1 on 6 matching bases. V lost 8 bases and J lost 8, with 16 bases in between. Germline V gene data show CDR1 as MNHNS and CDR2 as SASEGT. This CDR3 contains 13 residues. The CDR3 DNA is TGTGCCAGCCAGGACAGACTGCGGGAGCCCCAGCATTTT. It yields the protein CASQDRLREPQHF.

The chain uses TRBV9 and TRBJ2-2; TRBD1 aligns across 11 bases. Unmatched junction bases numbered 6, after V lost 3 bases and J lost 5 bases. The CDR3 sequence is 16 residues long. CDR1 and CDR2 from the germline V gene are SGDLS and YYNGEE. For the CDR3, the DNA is TGTGCCAGCAGCGCCGGAGGGACAGGGGGAACCGGGGAGCTGTTTTTT. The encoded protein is CASSAGGTGGTGELFF.

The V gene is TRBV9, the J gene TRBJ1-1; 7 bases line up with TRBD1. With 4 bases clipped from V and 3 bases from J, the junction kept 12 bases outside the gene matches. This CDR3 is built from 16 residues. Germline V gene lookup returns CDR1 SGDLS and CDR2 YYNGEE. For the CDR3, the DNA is TGTGCCAGCAGCCCAAAAGGGGGCATGGGGTACACTGAAGCTTTCTTT. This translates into CASSPKGGMGYTEAFF.

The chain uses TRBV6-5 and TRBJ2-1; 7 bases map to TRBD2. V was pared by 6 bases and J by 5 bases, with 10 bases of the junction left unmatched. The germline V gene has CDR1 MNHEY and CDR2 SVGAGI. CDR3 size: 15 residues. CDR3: CASSHRYRGDNEQFF. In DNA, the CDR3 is TGTGCCAGCAGCCACCGCTACCGGGGGGACAATGAGCAGTTCTTC.

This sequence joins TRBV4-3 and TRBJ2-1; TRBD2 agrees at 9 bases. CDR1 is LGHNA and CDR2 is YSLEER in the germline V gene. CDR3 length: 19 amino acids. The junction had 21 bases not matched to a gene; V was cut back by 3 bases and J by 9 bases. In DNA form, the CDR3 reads TGCGCCAGCAGCCAGGACGGTCCCCTCTGGCGGGAGGGGGAAGTTGAGCAGTTCTTC. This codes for CASSQDGPLWREGEVEQFF.

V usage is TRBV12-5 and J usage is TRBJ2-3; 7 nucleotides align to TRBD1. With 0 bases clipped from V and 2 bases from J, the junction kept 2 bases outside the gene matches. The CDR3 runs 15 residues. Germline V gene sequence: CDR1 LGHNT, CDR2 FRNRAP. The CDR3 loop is CASGLVGGSTDTQYF. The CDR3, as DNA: TGTGCTAGTGGTTTGGTAGGGGGCTCCACAGATACGCAGTATTTT.